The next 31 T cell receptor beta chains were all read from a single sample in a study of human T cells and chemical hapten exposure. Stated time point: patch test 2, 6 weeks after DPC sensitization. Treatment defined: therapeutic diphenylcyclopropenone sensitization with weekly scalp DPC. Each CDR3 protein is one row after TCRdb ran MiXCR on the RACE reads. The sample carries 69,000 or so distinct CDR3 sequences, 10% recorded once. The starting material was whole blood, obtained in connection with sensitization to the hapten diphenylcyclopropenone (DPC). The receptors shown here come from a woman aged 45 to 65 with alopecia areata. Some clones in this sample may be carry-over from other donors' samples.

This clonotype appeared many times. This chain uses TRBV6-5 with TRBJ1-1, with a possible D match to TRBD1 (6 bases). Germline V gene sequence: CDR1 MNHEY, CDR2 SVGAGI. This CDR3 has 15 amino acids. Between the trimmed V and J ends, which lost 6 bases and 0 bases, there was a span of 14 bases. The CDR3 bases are TGTGCCAGCAGACCCGGACAGACGATGAACACTGAAGCTTTCTTT. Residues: CASRPGQTMNTEAFF.

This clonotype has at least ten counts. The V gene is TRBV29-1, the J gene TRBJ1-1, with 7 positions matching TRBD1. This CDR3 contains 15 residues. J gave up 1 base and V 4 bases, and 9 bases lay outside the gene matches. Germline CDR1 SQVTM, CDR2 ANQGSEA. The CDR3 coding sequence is TGCAGCGTTGTTCGAGACAGGGATTCGAACACTGAAGCTTTCTTT. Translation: CSVVRDRDSNTEAFF.

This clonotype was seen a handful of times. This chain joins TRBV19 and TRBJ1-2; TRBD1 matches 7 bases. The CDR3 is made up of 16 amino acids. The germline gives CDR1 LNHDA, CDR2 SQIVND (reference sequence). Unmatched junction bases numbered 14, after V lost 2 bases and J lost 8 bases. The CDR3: CASSINFLYRGRGYTF. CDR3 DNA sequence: TGTGCCAGTAGTATAAATTTCCTCTACAGGGGCCGGGGCTACACCTTC. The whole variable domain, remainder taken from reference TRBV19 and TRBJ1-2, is DGGITQSPKYLFRKEGQNVTLSCEQNLNHDAMYWYRQDPGQGLRLIYYSQIVNDFQKGDIAEGYSVSREKKESFPLTVTSAQKNPTAFYLCASSINFLYRGRGYTFGSGTRLTVV.

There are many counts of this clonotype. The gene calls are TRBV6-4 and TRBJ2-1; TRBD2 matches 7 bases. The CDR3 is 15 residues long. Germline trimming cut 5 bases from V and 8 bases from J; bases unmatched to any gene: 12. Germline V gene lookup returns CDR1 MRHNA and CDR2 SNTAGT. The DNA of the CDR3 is TGTGCCAGCAGTCCCTTCGCGGGAGAGGTTTATGAGCAGTTCTTC. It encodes CASSPFAGEVYEQFF.

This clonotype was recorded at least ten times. In DNA, the CDR3 is TGTGCCAGCAGGGGGGACGGCGGGGAGCTGTTTTTT. Its translation is CASRGDGGELFF. The chain recombines TRBV6-2 or TRBV6-3 with TRBJ2-2; D is tentatively TRBD1 or TRBD2 (5 bases each). The V end lost 6 bases, the J end lost 7 bases, and 9 bases lay between the germline ends. CDR1 is MNHEY and CDR2 is SVGEGT in the germline V gene. This CDR3 spans 12 amino acids.

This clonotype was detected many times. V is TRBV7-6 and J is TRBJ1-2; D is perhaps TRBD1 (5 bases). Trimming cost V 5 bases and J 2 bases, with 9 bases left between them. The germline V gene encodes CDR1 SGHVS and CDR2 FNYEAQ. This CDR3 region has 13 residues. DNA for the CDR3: TGTGCCAGCAGCCGGGACGGCAACTATGGCTACACCTTC. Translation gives CASSRDGNYGYTF.

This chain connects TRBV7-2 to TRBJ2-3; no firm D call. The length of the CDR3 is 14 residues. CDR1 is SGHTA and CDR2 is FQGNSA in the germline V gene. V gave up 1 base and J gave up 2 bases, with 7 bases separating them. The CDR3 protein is CASSLDKYTDTQYF. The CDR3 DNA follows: TGTGCCAGCAGCTTAGATAAGTACACAGATACGCAGTATTTT. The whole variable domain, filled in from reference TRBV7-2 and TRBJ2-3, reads GAGVSQSPSNKVTEKGKDVELRCDPISGHTALYWYRQSLGQGLEFLIYFQGNSAPDKSGLPSDRFSAERTGGSVSTLTIQRTQQEDSAVYLCASSLDKYTDTQYFGPGTRLTVL.

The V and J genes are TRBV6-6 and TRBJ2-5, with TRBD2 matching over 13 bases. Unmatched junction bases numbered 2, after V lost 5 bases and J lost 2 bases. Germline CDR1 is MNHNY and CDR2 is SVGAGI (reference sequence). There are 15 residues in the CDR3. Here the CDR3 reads CASSQTSGGQETQYF. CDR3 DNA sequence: TGTGCCAGCAGTCAGACTAGCGGGGGGCAAGAGACCCAGTACTTC.

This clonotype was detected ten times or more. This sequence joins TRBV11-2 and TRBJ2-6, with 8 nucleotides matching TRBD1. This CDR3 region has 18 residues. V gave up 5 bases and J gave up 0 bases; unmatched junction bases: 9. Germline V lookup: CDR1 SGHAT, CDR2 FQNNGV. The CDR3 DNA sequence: TGTGCCAGCAGCCCTTTGGGTGACAGGGGCTCTGGGGCCAACGTCCTGACTTTC. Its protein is CASSPLGDRGSGANVLTF.

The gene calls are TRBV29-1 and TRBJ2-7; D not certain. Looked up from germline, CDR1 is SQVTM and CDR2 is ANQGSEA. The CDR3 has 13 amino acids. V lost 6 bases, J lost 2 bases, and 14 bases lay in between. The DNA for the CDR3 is TGCAGCGTAGAGACGGACGTGACCTACGAGCAGTACTTC. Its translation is CSVETDVTYEQYF.

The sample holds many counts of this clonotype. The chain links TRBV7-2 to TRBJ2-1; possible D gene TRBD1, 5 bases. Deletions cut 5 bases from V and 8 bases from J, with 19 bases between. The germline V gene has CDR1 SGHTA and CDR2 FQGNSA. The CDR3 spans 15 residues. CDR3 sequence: CASSETGQWGDEQFF. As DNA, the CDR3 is TGTGCCAGCAGCGAGACCGGGCAATGGGGCGATGAGCAGTTCTTC.

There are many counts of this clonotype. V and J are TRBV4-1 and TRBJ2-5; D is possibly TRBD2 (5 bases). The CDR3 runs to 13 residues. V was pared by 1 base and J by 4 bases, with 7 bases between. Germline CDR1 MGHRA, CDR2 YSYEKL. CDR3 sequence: CASSQVGRETQYF. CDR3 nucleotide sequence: TGCGCCAGCAGCCAAGTGGGGAGAGAGACCCAGTACTTC.

For the CDR3, the DNA is TGTGCCAGCAGTTTATGGCGGGAGAGGTACAATGAGCAGTTCTTC. Its protein product is CASSLWRERYNEQFF. The chain employs TRBV27 and TRBJ2-1, with 7 bases matching TRBD2. The CDR3 sequence is 15 residues long. From germline, CDR1 is MNHEY and CDR2 SMNVEV (reference sequence). V trimming: 1 base; J trimming: 4 bases; junction bases outside the gene matches: 4.

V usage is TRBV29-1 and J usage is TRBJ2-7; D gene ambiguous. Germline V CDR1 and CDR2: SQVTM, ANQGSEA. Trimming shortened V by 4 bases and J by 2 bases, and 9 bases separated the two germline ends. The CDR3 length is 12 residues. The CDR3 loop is CSVGRNTYEQYF. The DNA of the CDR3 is TGCAGCGTTGGAAGGAATACCTACGAGCAGTACTTC.

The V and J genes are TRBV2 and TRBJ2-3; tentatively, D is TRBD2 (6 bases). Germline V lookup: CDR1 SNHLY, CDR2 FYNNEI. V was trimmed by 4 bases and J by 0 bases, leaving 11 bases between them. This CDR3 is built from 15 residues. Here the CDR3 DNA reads TGTGCCAGCAGTGCCCGGGAGACTAGCACAGATACGCAGTATTTT. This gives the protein CASSARETSTDTQYF.

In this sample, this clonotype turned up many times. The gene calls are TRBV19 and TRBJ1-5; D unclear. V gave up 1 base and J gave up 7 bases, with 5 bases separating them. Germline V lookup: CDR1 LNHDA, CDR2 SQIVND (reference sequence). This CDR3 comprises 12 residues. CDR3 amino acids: CASSIGEQPQHF. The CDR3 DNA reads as TGTGCCAGTAGTATAGGGGAACAGCCCCAGCATTTT. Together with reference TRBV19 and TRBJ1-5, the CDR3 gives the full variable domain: DGGITQSPKYLFRKEGQNVTLSCEQNLNHDAMYWYRQDPGQGLRLIYYSQIVNDFQKGDIAEGYSVSREKKESFPLTVTSAQKNPTAFYLCASSIGEQPQHFGDGTRLSIL.

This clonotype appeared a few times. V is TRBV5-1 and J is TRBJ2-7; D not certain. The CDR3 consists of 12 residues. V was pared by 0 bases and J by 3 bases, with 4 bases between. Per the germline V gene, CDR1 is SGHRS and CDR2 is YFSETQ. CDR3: CASSLDHYEQYF. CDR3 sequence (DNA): TGCGCCAGCAGCTTGGATCACTACGAGCAGTACTTC.

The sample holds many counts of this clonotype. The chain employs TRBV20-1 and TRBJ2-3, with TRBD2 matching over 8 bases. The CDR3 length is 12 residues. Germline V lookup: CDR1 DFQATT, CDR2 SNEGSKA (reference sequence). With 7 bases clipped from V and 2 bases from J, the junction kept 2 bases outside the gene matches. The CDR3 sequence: CSVAGFTDTQYF. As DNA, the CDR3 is TGCAGTGTAGCGGGGTTCACAGATACGCAGTATTTT.

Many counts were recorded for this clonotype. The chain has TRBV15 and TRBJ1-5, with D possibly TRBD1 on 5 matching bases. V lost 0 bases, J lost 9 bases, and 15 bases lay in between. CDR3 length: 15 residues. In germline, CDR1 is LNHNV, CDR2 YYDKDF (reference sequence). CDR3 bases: TGTGCCACCAGCAGAGATCCGGGTGGGGGACGGCCCCAGCATTTT. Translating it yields CATSRDPGGGRPQHF. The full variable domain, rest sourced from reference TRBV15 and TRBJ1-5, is DAMVIQNPRYQVTQFGKPVTLSCSQTLNHNVMYWYQQKSSQAPKLLFHYYDKDFNNEADTPDNFQSRRPNTSFCFLDIRSPGLGDTAMYLCATSRDPGGGRPQHFGDGTRLSIL.

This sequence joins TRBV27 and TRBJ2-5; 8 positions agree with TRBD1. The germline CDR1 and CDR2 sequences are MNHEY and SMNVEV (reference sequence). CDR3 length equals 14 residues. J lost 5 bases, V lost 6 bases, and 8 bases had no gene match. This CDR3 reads CASRTQGAEETQYF. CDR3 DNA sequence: TGTGCCAGCAGAACTCAGGGGGCGGAGGAGACCCAGTACTTC.

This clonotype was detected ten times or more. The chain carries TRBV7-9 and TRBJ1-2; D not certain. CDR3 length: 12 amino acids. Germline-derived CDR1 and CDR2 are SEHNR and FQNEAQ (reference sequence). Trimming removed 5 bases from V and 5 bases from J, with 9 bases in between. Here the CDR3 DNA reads TGTGCCAGCAGCGTTACAGAATATGGCTACACCTTC. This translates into CASSVTEYGYTF.

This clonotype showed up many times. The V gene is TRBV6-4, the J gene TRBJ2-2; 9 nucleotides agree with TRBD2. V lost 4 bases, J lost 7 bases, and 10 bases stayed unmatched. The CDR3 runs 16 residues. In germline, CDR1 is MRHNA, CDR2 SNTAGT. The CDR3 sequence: CASSASGLAKVGELFF. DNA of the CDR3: TGTGCCAGCAGTGCTTCGGGACTAGCAAAAGTCGGGGAGCTGTTTTTT.

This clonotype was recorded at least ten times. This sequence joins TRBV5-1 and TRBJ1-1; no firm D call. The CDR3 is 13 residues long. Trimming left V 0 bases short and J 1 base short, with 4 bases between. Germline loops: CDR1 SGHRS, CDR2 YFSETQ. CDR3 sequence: CASSLAQNTEAFF. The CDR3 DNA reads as TGCGCCAGCAGCTTGGCCCAGAACACTGAAGCTTTCTTT.

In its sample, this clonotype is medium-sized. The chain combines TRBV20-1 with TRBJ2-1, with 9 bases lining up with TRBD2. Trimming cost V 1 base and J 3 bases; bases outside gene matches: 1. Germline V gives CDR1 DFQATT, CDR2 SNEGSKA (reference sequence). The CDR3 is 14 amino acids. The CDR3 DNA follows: TGCAGTGCTAGAGGACTAGCGGACTACAATGAGCAGTTCTTC. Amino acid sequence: CSARGLADYNEQFF.

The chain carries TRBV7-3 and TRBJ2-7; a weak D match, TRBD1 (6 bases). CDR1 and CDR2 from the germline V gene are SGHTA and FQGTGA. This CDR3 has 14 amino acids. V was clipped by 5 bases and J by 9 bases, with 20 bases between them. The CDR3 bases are TGTGCCAGCAGCGCGGACAGCACGGTCAGCATGCAGTACTTC. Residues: CASSADSTVSMQYF.

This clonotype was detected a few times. The CDR3 is CASSPGQENTIYF. The CDR3 DNA follows: TGTGCCAGCTCGCCGGGACAGGAAAACACCATATATTTT. The chain joins TRBV18 to TRBJ1-3; 8 nucleotides line up with TRBD1. CDR1 KGHSH and CDR2 LQKENI come from the germline V gene. The ends lost 6 bases at V and 6 bases at J; junction bases unmatched: 4. The CDR3 spans 13 residues. Drawing the rest from reference TRBV18 and TRBJ1-3, the complete variable domain is NAGVMQNPRHLVRRRGQEARLRCSPMKGHSHVYWYRQLPEEGLKFMVYLQKENIIDESGMPKERFSAEFPKEGPSILRIQQVVRGDSAAYFCASSPGQENTIYFGEGSWLTVV.

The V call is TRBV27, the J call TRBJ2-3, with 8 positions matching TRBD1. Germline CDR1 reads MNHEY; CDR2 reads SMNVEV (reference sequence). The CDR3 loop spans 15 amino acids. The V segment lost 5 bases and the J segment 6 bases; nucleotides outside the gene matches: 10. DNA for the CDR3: TGTGCCAGCAGTGCTAGGACAGGGACTGCGGATACGCAGTATTTT. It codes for CASSARTGTADTQYF.

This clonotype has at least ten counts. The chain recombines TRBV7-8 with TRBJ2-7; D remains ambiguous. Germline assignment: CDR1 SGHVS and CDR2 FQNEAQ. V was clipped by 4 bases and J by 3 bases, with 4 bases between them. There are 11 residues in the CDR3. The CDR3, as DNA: TGTGCCAGCAGCTCCTACTACGAGCAGTACTTC. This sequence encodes CASSSYYEQYF.

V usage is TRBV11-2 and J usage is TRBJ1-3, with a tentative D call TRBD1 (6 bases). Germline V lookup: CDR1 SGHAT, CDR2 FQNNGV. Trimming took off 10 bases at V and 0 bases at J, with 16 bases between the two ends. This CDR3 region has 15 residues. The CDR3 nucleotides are TGTGCCACTGGGGACACCATACGCTCTGGAAACACCATATATTTT. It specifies CATGDTIRSGNTIYF.

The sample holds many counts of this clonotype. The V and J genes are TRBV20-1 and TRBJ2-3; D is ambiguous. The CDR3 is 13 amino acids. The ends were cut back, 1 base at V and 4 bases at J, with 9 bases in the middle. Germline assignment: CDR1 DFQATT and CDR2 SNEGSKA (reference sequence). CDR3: CSARVPGADTQYF. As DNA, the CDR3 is TGCAGTGCTAGAGTTCCGGGCGCAGATACGCAGTATTTT.

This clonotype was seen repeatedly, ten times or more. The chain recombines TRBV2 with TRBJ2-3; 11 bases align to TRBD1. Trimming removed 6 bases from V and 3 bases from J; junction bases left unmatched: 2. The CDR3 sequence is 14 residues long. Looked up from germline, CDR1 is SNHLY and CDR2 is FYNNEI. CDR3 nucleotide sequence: TGTGCCAGCAGCCGGGACAGGGGGACAGATACGCAGTATTTT. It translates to CASSRDRGTDTQYF.